The rows below give T cell receptor beta chains drawn from one sample of a study of cytomegalovirus exposure and HLA in healthy donors. Generated by immunoSEQ multiplex PCR, the TCRdb table keeps only in-frame clones and is missing some. Among roughly 200,000 clones, over 60% were seen once, and the ten largest hold over 2%. Sample: PBMCs. These receptors were collected from a woman aged 25 to 39 in good health and CMV-seropositive. Each CDR3 is given with its conserved first and last residue. D genes are given only for firm matches. The size of a clone is reported for some rows only, either as once, few or many, or as a class for expanded clones.

j_call: TRBJ2-6
v_call: TRBV6-1
clone_size: few
d_call: NA
cdr3_nt: TGTGCCAGCAGTCACAGCGGCTCTGGGGCCAACGTCCTGACTTTC
cdr3_aa: CASSHSGSGANVLTF

j_call: TRBJ2-5
v_call: TRBV18
clone_size: NA
d_call: TRBD1
cdr3_nt: TGTGCCAGCTCACCAGGTCAGGGGGCTGGAGAGACCCAGTACTTC
cdr3_aa: CASSPGQGAGETQYF

j_call: TRBJ2-1
v_call: TRBV11-3
clone_size: NA
d_call: NA
cdr3_nt: TGTGCCAGCGGGACTGGGACCTACAATGAGCAGTTCTTC
cdr3_aa: CASGTGTYNEQFF

j_call: TRBJ2-5
v_call: TRBV20-1
clone_size: NA
d_call: NA
cdr3_nt: TGCAGTGCGAAGAGAGGCGAGACCCAGTACTTC
cdr3_aa: CSAKRGETQYF

j_call: TRBJ1-1
v_call: TRBV7-2
clone_size: NA
d_call: NA
cdr3_nt: TGTGCCAGCAGTAACCGGGACACCATTGAAGCTTTCTTT
cdr3_aa: CASSNRDTIEAFF

j_call: TRBJ2-7
v_call: TRBV7-9
clone_size: NA
d_call: NA
cdr3_nt: TGTGCCAGCAGCCGCGCCTACGAGCAGTACTTC
cdr3_aa: CASSRAYEQYF

j_call: TRBJ1-2
v_call: TRBV10-2
clone_size: NA
d_call: NA
cdr3_nt: TGCGCCAGCAGTCCCGGGATTCGGGGCTATGGCTACACCTTC
cdr3_aa: CASSPGIRGYGYTF

j_call: TRBJ2-5
v_call: TRBV5-1
clone_size: NA
d_call: NA
cdr3_nt: TGCGCCAGCAGCTTTCAGGGGGAGACCCAGTACTTC
cdr3_aa: CASSFQGETQYF

j_call: TRBJ1-5
v_call: TRBV7-2
clone_size: NA
d_call: TRBD1
cdr3_nt: TGTGCCAGCAGCCCCACCCTTGGACAGGGATATCAGCCCCAGCATTTT
cdr3_aa: CASSPTLGQGYQPQHF

j_call: TRBJ2-7
v_call: TRBV5-1
clone_size: NA
d_call: TRBD2
cdr3_nt: TGCGCCAGCAGCTTACAGACTAGCGGGAGGGCATTGCGCTACGAGCAGTACTTC
cdr3_aa: CASSLQTSGRALRYEQYF

j_call: TRBJ1-2
v_call: TRBV6-6
clone_size: NA
d_call: NA
cdr3_nt: TGTGCCAGCAGTTACTCGACCCAGCGGACCCTCTACACCTTC
cdr3_aa: CASSYSTQRTLYTF

j_call: TRBJ2-7
v_call: TRBV30
clone_size: NA
d_call: TRBD1
cdr3_nt: TGTGCCTGGGAGACAGGGGAAACGGAGCAGTACTTC
cdr3_aa: CAWETGETEQYF

j_call: TRBJ1-5
v_call: TRBV28
clone_size: NA
d_call: NA
cdr3_nt: TGTGCCAGCAGTTTAAAATTAGGGGTCCAGCCCCAGCATTTT
cdr3_aa: CASSLKLGVQPQHF

j_call: TRBJ2-4
v_call: TRBV2
clone_size: NA
d_call: TRBD1
cdr3_nt: TGTGCCAGCAGACGGATGGGACAGCTCAAAAACATTCAGTACTTC
cdr3_aa: CASRRMGQLKNIQYF

j_call: TRBJ2-3
v_call: TRBV7-9
clone_size: NA
d_call: TRBD2
cdr3_nt: TGTGCCAGCAGCCACGGAGCGGGAGGGATCACAGATACGCAGTATTTT
cdr3_aa: CASSHGAGGITDTQYF

j_call: TRBJ2-1
v_call: TRBV28
clone_size: NA
d_call: TRBD1
cdr3_nt: TGTGCCAGTTGGCCCTGGGGGACAGGGGCCAATGAGCAGTTCTTC
cdr3_aa: CASWPWGTGANEQFF

j_call: TRBJ2-1
v_call: TRBV19
clone_size: NA
d_call: NA
cdr3_nt: TGTGCCAGTACCGTTTCAGGGTTGGATTCCAATGAGCAGTTCTTC
cdr3_aa: CASTVSGLDSNEQFF

j_call: TRBJ1-2
v_call: TRBV28
clone_size: NA
d_call: NA
cdr3_nt: TGTGCCAGCAGTATGGACAGTAACTATGGCTACACCTTC
cdr3_aa: CASSMDSNYGYTF

j_call: TRBJ1-3
v_call: TRBV5-1
clone_size: NA
d_call: NA
cdr3_nt: TGCGCCAGCAGCTTGTCCCAGGCCTTCTCTGGAAACACCATATATTTT
cdr3_aa: CASSLSQAFSGNTIYF

j_call: TRBJ1-5
v_call: TRBV6-6
clone_size: few
d_call: NA
cdr3_nt: TGTGCCAGCAGTTCAGTGGCAGGGGCTAGCAATCAGCCCCAGCATTTT
cdr3_aa: CASSSVAGASNQPQHF

j_call: TRBJ1-1
v_call: TRBV2
clone_size: NA
d_call: TRBD1
cdr3_nt: TGTGCCAGCATTAGACAGGGGAGCACTGAAGCTTTCTTT
cdr3_aa: CASIRQGSTEAFF

j_call: TRBJ1-5
v_call: TRBV7-9
clone_size: NA
d_call: NA
cdr3_nt: TGTTCCAGCAGCTTAACTTTTGATCAGCCCCAGCATTTT
cdr3_aa: CSSSLTFDQPQHF

j_call: TRBJ2-7
v_call: TRBV4-3
clone_size: NA
d_call: NA
cdr3_nt: TGCGCCAGCAGCCAAGATGCCCTAGTATCCGAGCAGTACTTC
cdr3_aa: CASSQDALVSEQYF

j_call: TRBJ2-3
v_call: TRBV30
clone_size: NA
d_call: TRBD1
cdr3_nt: TGTGCCTGGGGTCCTTCCGGGACAGGAGGCACAGATACGCAGTATTTT
cdr3_aa: CAWGPSGTGGTDTQYF

j_call: TRBJ1-6
v_call: TRBV18
clone_size: NA
d_call: NA
cdr3_nt: TGTGCCAGCTCACCCCAAGAGGTGCACTCACCCCTCCACTTT
cdr3_aa: CASSPQEVHSPLHF

j_call: TRBJ1-4
v_call: TRBV9
clone_size: NA
d_call: NA
cdr3_nt: TGTGCCAGCAGCGTAGAGGTGGGGCTGAGTGAAAAACTGTTTTTT
cdr3_aa: CASSVEVGLSEKLFF

j_call: TRBJ2-5
v_call: TRBV11-2
clone_size: few
d_call: TRBD2
cdr3_nt: TGTGCCAGCAGCACTGGACTAGCGGGAGTGCCAGAGACCCAGTACTTC
cdr3_aa: CASSTGLAGVPETQYF

j_call: TRBJ2-2
v_call: TRBV20-1
clone_size: few
d_call: NA
cdr3_nt: TGCAGTGCTAGAGAAAGCAGGGAGCTGTTTTTT
cdr3_aa: CSARESRELFF

j_call: TRBJ2-7
v_call: TRBV4-3
clone_size: NA
d_call: TRBD2
cdr3_nt: TGCGCCAGCAGCCAAGATTGGGGGGCTAGCGGGAGAAGGTCCGAGCAGTACTTC
cdr3_aa: CASSQDWGASGRRSEQYF

j_call: TRBJ1-2
v_call: TRBV2
clone_size: NA
d_call: NA
cdr3_nt: TGTGCCAGCAGTGTGGCAGGGTGGGGTTCTGGCTACACCTTC
cdr3_aa: CASSVAGWGSGYTF

j_call: TRBJ1-1
v_call: TRBV7-9
clone_size: NA
d_call: NA
cdr3_nt: TGTGCCAGCAGCCACCCAGTGCTGAACACTGAAGCTTTCTTT
cdr3_aa: CASSHPVLNTEAFF

j_call: TRBJ1-2
v_call: TRBV18
clone_size: NA
d_call: TRBD1
cdr3_nt: TGTGCCAGCTCACAGGACAGGGGCTACGGCTACACCTTC
cdr3_aa: CASSQDRGYGYTF

j_call: TRBJ2-5
v_call: TRBV18
clone_size: NA
d_call: NA
cdr3_nt: TGTGCCAGCTCACCACCTACGGGCCAAGAGACCCAGTACTTC
cdr3_aa: CASSPPTGQETQYF

j_call: TRBJ2-2
v_call: TRBV7-9
clone_size: few
d_call: TRBD2
cdr3_nt: TGTGCCAGCAGCTTCTCCGGGAGGGGACCCGGGGAGCTGTTTTTT
cdr3_aa: CASSFSGRGPGELFF

j_call: TRBJ2-2
v_call: TRBV27
clone_size: NA
d_call: NA
cdr3_nt: TGTGCCAGCAGTCCCGTCGGGTTATACACCGGGGAGCTGTTTTTT
cdr3_aa: CASSPVGLYTGELFF

j_call: TRBJ2-2
v_call: TRBV4-3
clone_size: few
d_call: TRBD2
cdr3_nt: TGCGCCAGCAGCCAAGATAGACTAGCGGGAGGATGGACCGGGGAGCTGTTTTTT
cdr3_aa: CASSQDRLAGGWTGELFF

j_call: TRBJ2-7
v_call: TRBV9
clone_size: NA
d_call: TRBD2
cdr3_nt: TGTGCCAGCAGCGTTAACGACGGAGACCGGGACTACTCCTACGAGCAGTACTTC
cdr3_aa: CASSVNDGDRDYSYEQYF

j_call: TRBJ1-5
v_call: TRBV19
clone_size: NA
d_call: TRBD1
cdr3_nt: TGTGCCAGTAGTCCGTACAGGGGTTCGGGCAATCAGCCCCAGCATTTT
cdr3_aa: CASSPYRGSGNQPQHF

j_call: TRBJ2-7
v_call: TRBV21-1
clone_size: few
d_call: NA
cdr3_nt: TGTGCCAGCAGCAAAGCGCTCCTAAAGCCTCACGAGCAGTACTTC
cdr3_aa: CASSKALLKPHEQYF

j_call: TRBJ1-5
v_call: TRBV29-1
clone_size: NA
d_call: NA
cdr3_nt: TGCAGCGTTGGCCGGGCGAGGGATCAGCCCCAGCATTTT
cdr3_aa: CSVGRARDQPQHF

j_call: TRBJ1-6
v_call: TRBV19
clone_size: NA
d_call: TRBD1
cdr3_nt: TGTGCCAGTAGCCGACGGGACAGGGAGAATTCACCCCTCCACTTT
cdr3_aa: CASSRRDRENSPLHF

j_call: TRBJ2-7
v_call: TRBV28
clone_size: NA
d_call: TRBD2
cdr3_nt: TGTGCCGGCGCGGGACTAGCGGGAGACGAGCAGTACTTC
cdr3_aa: CAGAGLAGDEQYF

j_call: TRBJ2-3
v_call: TRBV6-6
clone_size: NA
d_call: TRBD1
cdr3_nt: TGTGCCAGCAGTGCACCAGGGGGAGATACGCAGTATTTT
cdr3_aa: CASSAPGGDTQYF

j_call: TRBJ1-1
v_call: TRBV19
clone_size: NA
d_call: TRBD1
cdr3_nt: TGTGCCAGTAAAGACAGGGGGGCGAACACTGAAGCTTTCTTT
cdr3_aa: CASKDRGANTEAFF

j_call: TRBJ2-1
v_call: TRBV28
clone_size: few
d_call: NA
cdr3_nt: TGTGCCAGCAGCATACTAACTAGTCACAATGAGCAGTTCTTC
cdr3_aa: CASSILTSHNEQFF

j_call: TRBJ2-1
v_call: TRBV6-5
clone_size: NA
d_call: NA
cdr3_nt: TGTGCCAGCAGTGGCAGAAGGGGCTCCTACAATGAGCAGTTCTTC
cdr3_aa: CASSGRRGSYNEQFF

j_call: TRBJ1-1
v_call: TRBV6-5
clone_size: few
d_call: TRBD1
cdr3_nt: TGTGCCAGCAGTTCCGGGGACAGGGAAATAGTTGAAGCTTTCTTT
cdr3_aa: CASSSGDREIVEAFF

j_call: TRBJ2-5
v_call: TRBV6-5
clone_size: NA
d_call: TRBD1
cdr3_nt: TGTGCCACCCTAACCGGACAGGGGGCCGGAGAGACCCAGTACTTC
cdr3_aa: CATLTGQGAGETQYF

j_call: TRBJ2-2
v_call: TRBV7-2
clone_size: few
d_call: TRBD1
cdr3_nt: TGTGCCAGCAGCTTAAGTGGGACAGGGTACACCGGGGAGCTGTTTTTT
cdr3_aa: CASSLSGTGYTGELFF

j_call: TRBJ1-6
v_call: TRBV28
clone_size: NA
d_call: NA
cdr3_nt: TGTGCCAGCAGTTCTTTTGGGCAGGATTCACCCCTCCACTTT
cdr3_aa: CASSSFGQDSPLHF

j_call: TRBJ1-4
v_call: TRBV28
clone_size: NA
d_call: TRBD1
cdr3_nt: TGTGCCAGCACTCCCCTAGCCAGGGGGACTAATGAAAAACTGTTTTTT
cdr3_aa: CASTPLARGTNEKLFF

j_call: TRBJ2-3
v_call: TRBV5-6
clone_size: NA
d_call: NA
cdr3_nt: TGTGCCAGCAGGGACTCTCTCACAGATACGCAGTATTTT
cdr3_aa: CASRDSLTDTQYF

j_call: TRBJ1-1
v_call: TRBV9
clone_size: NA
d_call: TRBD1
cdr3_nt: TGTGCCAGCAGCGAATGGACAGGGTCCGCTCCTGAAGCTTTCTTT
cdr3_aa: CASSEWTGSAPEAFF

j_call: TRBJ1-3
v_call: TRBV15
clone_size: NA
d_call: NA
cdr3_nt: TGTGCCACCAGCAGAGATTCCGCTGGAAACACCATATATTTT
cdr3_aa: CATSRDSAGNTIYF

j_call: TRBJ1-1
v_call: TRBV28
clone_size: NA
d_call: NA
cdr3_nt: TGTGCCAGCAGCGCCCGGAGGGGCACTGAAGCTTTCTTT
cdr3_aa: CASSARRGTEAFF

j_call: TRBJ2-3
v_call: TRBV13
clone_size: NA
d_call: NA
cdr3_nt: TGTGCCAGCAGCTTAGCGGGGGATACCACAGATACGCAGTATTTT
cdr3_aa: CASSLAGDTTDTQYF

j_call: TRBJ2-2
v_call: TRBV6-1
clone_size: NA
d_call: TRBD2
cdr3_nt: TGTGCCACGAAGCGGGGAGGGGAAACCGGGGAGCTGTTTTTT
cdr3_aa: CATKRGGETGELFF

j_call: TRBJ2-3
v_call: TRBV19
clone_size: NA
d_call: NA
cdr3_nt: TGTGCCAGTAGCCTTACAGATACGCAGTATTTT
cdr3_aa: CASSLTDTQYF

j_call: TRBJ2-4
v_call: TRBV19
clone_size: few
d_call: NA
cdr3_nt: TGTGCCAGTAGTATAGCGGGGGGCGCGAGCAAAAACATTCAGTACTTC
cdr3_aa: CASSIAGGASKNIQYF

j_call: TRBJ2-7
v_call: TRBV2
clone_size: NA
d_call: TRBD2
cdr3_nt: TGTGCCAGCAGTGATTTGGCTAGCGGGGTACCCGCCGAGCAGTACTTC
cdr3_aa: CASSDLASGVPAEQYF